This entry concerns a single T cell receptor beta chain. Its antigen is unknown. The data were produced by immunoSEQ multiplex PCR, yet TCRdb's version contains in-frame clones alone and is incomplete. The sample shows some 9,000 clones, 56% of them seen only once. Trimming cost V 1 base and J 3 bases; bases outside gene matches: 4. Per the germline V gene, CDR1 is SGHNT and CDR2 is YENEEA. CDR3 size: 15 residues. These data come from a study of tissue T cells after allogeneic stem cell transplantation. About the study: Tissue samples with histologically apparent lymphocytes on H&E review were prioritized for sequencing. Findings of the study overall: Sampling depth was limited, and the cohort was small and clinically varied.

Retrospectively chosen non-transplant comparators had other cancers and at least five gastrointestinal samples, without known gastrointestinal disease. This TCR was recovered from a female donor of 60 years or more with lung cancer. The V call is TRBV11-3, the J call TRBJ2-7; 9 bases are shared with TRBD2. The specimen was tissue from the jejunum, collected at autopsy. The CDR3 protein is CASSLAAGGNYEQYF. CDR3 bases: TGTGCCAGCAGCTTAGCAGCGGGAGGAAACTACGAGCAGTACTTC.